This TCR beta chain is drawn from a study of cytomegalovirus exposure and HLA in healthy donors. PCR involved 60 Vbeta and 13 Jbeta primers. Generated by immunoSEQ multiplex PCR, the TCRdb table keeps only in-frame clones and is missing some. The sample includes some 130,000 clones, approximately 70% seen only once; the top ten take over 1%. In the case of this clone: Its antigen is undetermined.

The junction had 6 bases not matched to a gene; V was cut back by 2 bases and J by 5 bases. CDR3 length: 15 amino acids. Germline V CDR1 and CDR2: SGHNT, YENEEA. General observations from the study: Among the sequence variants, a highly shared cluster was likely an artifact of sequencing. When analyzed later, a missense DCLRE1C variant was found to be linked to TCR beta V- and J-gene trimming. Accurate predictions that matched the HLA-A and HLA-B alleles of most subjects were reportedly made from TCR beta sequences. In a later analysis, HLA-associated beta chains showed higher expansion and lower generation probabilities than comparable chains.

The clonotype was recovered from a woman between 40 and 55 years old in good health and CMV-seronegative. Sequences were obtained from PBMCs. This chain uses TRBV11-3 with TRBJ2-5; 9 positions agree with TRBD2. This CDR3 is CASSLSSGVFETQYF. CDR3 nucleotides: TGTGCCAGCAGCTTATCTAGCGGGGTCTTTGAGACCCAGTACTTC.